This T cell receptor beta chain was captured in a study of blood T cell repertoires in COVID-19 (dated by TCRdb to 2020 to 2021). As for the study more broadly: Samples covering the acute and convalescent phases of COVID-19 were provided by collaborators in the United States, Italy and Spain. The prospective study material was composed of cDNA or gDNA derived from T cells, B-cell-depleted T cells, or PBMCs. The dataset comprised deeply sampled blood TCRbeta repertoires from subjects exposed to, actively infected with, or recovered from COVID-19. The repertoires were made available in a free public database intended to serve as a resource for research on the immune response to SARS-CoV-2. Samples were obtained from the ongoing ImmuneRACE study (first 160 participants) and from 1,254 subjects provided by 6 global collaborators. Sample metadata almost always included a de-identified subject ID, COVID-19 status, age in years and sex. Where HLA class I and class II types were available, the types were taken from metadata supplied by the sample provider, not from assay-based typing.

Paper-wide results and their limitations: How much clinical and demographic metadata was included differed by source and by participant, and the metadata was provided uncurated.

Each collaborating institution followed its own protocols to collect whole blood in K2EDTA tubes. Collaborator samples were shipped for TCRbeta analysis as frozen whole blood, isolated PBMCs, or DNA extracted from either sample type. Trimming accounts for 5 bases at V and 7 bases at J, while the number of junction bases matched to no gene is 11. The CDR3 goes from the cysteine to the phenylalanine over 16 residues. The sequence is cut down to CDR3 DNA, 48 bases in frame from base 1. CDR1 SGHAT and CDR2 FQNNGV were looked up in the germline V gene. TCRbeta CDR3 regions were amplified from genomic DNA by means of the immunoSEQ Assay, a bias-controlled multiplex PCR. As for the original processing: Within the assay, amplification of reference gene primers was used to estimate how many nucleated cells each sample contained. Sequence reads were collapsed and filtered to measure the absolute abundance of every unique TCRbeta CDR3 rearrangement. Productive Simpson clonality was computed per sample as the square root of Simpson's diversity index over productive rearrangements. Entries here come from immuneACCESS through TCRdb and include only in-frame sequences with V and J called. Some clones fail to appear in such tables; in the studies checked, an unresolved V gene covers under half of the shortfall, and the cause of the remainder is unknown. For V, J and clone size, that table is used; D and trimming come from the DNA. In this sample the table shows approximately 200,000 clones, 70% to 90% of which occur a single time. Approximately 1.5% of the sample belongs to the ten largest clones.

About this clone: What this receptor recognizes is not known. No base quality values were provided; no much bigger clone lies one nucleotide off.

This receptor was taken from a man between 18 and 35 years old with active or convalescent COVID-19. The sequencing sample was made of peripheral blood. The rearrangement joined TRBV11-2 to TRBJ2-1; 10 bases in the middle match TRBD2. The CDR3 region: CASSPHPSGRSNEQFF. The nucleotide sequence is TGTGCCAGCAGCCCTCACCCTAGCGGGAGATCGAATGAGCAGTTCTTC.